This T cell receptor beta chain was captured by sequencing in a study of T cells expressing NK-cell markers. Overall study results and limits: Similarly, these clonotypes led the CD3+CD56-NKG2C+ fraction as well in a handful of donors.

Germline CDR1 is MNHNS and CDR2 is SASEGT. The CDR3 is 15 residues long. A note on this clonotype: The antigen is undetermined.

Synthesis of TCR beta cDNA relied on 5'RACE template switching carrying UMIs. TCRdb reprocessed the 5' RACE reads; each CDR3 protein has one entry and no DNA is given. This sample's table has about 300,000 distinct CDR3 sequences. This sequence originates from a woman between 18 and 70 years old in good health. The source material was blood T cells: a sorted CD56 or NKG2C T cell subset, CD4+ or CD8+ T cells, or bulk PBMC T cells (not recorded which). The chain has TRBV6-1 and TRBJ2-7; absent DNA, TCRdb's TRBD2 call cannot be checked. This chain's CDR3 is CASISPGSAAYEQYF.